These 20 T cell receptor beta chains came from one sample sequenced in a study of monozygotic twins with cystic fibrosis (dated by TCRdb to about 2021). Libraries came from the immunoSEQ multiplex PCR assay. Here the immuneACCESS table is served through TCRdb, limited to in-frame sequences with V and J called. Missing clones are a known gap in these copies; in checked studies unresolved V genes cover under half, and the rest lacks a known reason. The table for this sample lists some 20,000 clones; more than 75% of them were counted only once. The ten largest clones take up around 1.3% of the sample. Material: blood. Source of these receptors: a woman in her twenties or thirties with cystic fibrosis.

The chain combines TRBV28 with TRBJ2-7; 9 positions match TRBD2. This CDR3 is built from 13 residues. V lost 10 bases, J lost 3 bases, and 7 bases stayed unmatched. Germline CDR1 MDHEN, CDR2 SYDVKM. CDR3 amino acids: CATVTSGLYEQYF. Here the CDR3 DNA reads TGTGCCACCGTGACTAGCGGACTCTACGAGCAGTACTTC. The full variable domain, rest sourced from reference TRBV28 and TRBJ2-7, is DVKVTQSSRYLVKRTGEKVFLECVQDMDHENMFWYRQDPGLGLRLIYFSYDVKMKEKGDIPEGYSVSREKKERFSLILESASTNQTSMYLCATVTSGLYEQYFGPGTRLTVT.

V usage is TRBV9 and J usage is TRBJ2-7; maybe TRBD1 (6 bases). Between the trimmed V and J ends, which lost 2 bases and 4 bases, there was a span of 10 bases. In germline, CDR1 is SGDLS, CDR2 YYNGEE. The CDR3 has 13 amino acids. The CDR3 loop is CASSVTTGYEQYF. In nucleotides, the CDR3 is TGTGCCAGCAGCGTGACGACAGGATACGAGCAGTACTTC.

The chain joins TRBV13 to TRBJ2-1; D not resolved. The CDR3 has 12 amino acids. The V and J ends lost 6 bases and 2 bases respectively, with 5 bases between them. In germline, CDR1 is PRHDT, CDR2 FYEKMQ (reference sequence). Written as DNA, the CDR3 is TGTGCCAGCAGGGACGCCTACAATGAGCAGTTCTTC. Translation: CASRDAYNEQFF.

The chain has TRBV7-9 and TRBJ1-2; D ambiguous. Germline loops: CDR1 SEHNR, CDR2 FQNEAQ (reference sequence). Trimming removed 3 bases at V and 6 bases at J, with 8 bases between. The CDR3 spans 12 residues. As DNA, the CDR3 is TGTGCCAGCAGCTTCGGCTTCGATGGCTACACCTTC. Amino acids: CASSFGFDGYTF.

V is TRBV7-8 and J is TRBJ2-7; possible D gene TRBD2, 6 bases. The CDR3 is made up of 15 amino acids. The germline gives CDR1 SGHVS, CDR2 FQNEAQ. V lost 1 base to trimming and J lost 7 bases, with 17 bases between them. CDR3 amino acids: CASSLDGLARGEQYF. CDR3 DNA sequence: TGTGCCAGCAGCTTAGATGGTCTTGCCCGGGGGGAGCAGTACTTC.

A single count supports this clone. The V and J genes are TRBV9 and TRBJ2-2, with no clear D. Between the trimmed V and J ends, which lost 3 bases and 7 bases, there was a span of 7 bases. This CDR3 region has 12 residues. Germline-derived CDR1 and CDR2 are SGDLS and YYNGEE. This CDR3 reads CASSAGVGELFF. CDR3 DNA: TGTGCCAGCAGCGCCGGAGTCGGGGAGCTGTTTTTT.

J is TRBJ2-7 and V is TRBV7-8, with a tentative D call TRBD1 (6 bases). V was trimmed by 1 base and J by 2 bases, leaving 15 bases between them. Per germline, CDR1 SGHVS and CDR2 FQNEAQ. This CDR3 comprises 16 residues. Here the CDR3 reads CASSLGWGRMAYEQYF. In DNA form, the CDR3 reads TGTGCCAGCAGCTTAGGTTGGGGGCGGATGGCCTACGAGCAGTACTTC.

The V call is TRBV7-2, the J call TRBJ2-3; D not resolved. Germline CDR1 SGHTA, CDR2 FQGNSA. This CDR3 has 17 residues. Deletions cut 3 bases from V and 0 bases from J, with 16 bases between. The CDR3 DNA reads TGTGCCAGCAGCTTCGTTGGGCGGTCTTCTAGCACAGATACGCAGTATTTT. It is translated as CASSFVGRSSSTDTQYF.

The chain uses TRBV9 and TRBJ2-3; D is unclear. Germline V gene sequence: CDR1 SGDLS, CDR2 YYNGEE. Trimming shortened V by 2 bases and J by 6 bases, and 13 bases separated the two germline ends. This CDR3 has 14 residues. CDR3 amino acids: CASSVAGRTDTQYF. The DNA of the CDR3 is TGTGCCAGCAGCGTCGCCGGGCGGACGGATACGCAGTATTTT.

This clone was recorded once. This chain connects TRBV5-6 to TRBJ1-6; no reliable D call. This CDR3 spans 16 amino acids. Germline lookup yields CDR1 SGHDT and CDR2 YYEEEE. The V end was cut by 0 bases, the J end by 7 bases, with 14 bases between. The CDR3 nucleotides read TGTGCCAGCAGCTTGGCCATGGGCACATTAAATTCACCCCTCCACTTT. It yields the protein CASSLAMGTLNSPLHF.

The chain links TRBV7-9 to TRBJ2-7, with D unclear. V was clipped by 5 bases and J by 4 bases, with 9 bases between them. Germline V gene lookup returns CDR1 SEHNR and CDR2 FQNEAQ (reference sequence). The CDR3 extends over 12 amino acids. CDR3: CASSRTSYEQYF. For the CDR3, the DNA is TGTGCCAGCAGCCGCACCTCATACGAGCAGTACTTC. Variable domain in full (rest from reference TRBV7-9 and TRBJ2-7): DTGVSQNPRHKITKRGQNVTFRCDPISEHNRLYWYRQTLGQGPEFLTYFQNEAQLEKSRLLSDRFSAERPKGSFSTLEIQRTEQGDSAMYLCASSRTSYEQYFGPGTRLTVT.

CDR3 sequence reads: CASHPLAGGNEQFF. DNA for the CDR3: TGTGCCAGTCACCCGCTAGCGGGGGGAAATGAGCAGTTCTTC. This chain links TRBV18 with TRBJ2-1; TRBD2 agrees at 11 bases. The CDR3 contains 14 residues. With 9 bases clipped from V and 7 bases from J, the junction kept 8 bases outside the gene matches. Germline CDR1 reads KGHSH; CDR2 reads LQKENI.

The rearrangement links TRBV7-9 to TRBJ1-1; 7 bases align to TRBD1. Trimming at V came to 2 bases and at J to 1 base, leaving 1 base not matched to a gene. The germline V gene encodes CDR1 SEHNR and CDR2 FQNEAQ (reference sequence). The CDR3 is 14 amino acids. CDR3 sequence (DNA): TGTGCCAGCAGCTTACGGACAGGGAACACTGAAGCTTTCTTT. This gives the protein CASSLRTGNTEAFF.

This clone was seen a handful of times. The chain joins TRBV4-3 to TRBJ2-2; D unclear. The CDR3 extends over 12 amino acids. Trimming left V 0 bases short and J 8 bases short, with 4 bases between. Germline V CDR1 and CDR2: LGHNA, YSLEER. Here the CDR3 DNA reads TGCGCCAGCAGCCAAGATTGGGGGGAGCTGTTTTTT. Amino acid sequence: CASSQDWGELFF.

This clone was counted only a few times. The CDR3 loop reads CASKDRLNTEAFF. The CDR3 DNA follows: TGTGCCAGCAAGGACAGACTGAACACTGAAGCTTTCTTT. The rearrangement joins TRBV11-2 to TRBJ1-1; D is possibly TRBD1 (6 bases). V dropped 7 bases and J dropped 0 bases, with 9 bases sitting between them. CDR3 length: 13 amino acids. In germline, CDR1 is SGHAT, CDR2 FQNNGV.

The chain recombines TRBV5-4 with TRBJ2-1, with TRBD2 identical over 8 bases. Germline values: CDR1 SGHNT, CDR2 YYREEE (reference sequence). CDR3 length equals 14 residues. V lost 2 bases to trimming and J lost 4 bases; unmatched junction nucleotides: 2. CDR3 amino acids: CASSLLAEYNEQFF. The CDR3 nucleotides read TGTGCCAGCAGCTTACTAGCGGAGTACAATGAGCAGTTCTTC.

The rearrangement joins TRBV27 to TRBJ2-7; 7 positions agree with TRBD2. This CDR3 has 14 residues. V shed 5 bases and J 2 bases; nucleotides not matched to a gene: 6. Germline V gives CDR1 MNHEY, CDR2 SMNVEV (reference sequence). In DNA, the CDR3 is TGTGCCAGCAGTGGCCCCGGGGGGACCTACGAGCAGTACTTC. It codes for CASSGPGGTYEQYF.

CDR3 in DNA: TGTGCTAGTGGTTTGGGCCACGAGCAGTACTTC. As protein: CASGLGHEQYF. This chain connects TRBV12-5 to TRBJ2-7; D unclear. This CDR3 comprises 11 residues. The germline CDR1 and CDR2 sequences are LGHNT and FRNRAP. Trimming shortened V by 1 base and J by 5 bases, and 3 bases separated the two germline ends.

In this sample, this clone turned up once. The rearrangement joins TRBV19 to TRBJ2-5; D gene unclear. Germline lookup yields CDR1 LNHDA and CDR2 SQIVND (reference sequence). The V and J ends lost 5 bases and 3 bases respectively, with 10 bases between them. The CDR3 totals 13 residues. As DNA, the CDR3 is TGTGCCAGTAGTGGTCGGTTCAAAGAGACCCAGTACTTC. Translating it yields CASSGRFKETQYF.

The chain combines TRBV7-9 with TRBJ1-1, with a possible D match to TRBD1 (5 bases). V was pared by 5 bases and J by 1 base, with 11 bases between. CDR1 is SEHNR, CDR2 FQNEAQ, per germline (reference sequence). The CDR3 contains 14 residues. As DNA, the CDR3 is TGTGCCAGCAGCCCGAGGGGAGAGAACACTGAAGCTTTCTTT. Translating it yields CASSPRGENTEAFF.